This TCR beta chain was retrieved from a study of memory CD4+ T cells and cytomegalovirus serostatus. Single viable CD3+CD4+CD8-CD45RO+ cells were sorted as the memory CD4+ T cells. Only in-frame clones appear in the TCRdb table, and some are missing; sequencing was by immunoSEQ multiplex PCR. The sample includes 55,000 to 65,000 clones, roughly 87% of them seen just once. From germline, CDR1 is SGHRS and CDR2 YFSETQ. The V end lost 1 base, the J end lost 1 base, and 6 bases lay between the germline ends. CDR3 length: 13 residues. This rearrangement joins TRBV5-1 to TRBJ2-7; no firm D call. The sequenced material came from memory CD4+ T cells from blood. The receptor was derived from an adult in good health and CMV-seronegative. As DNA, the CDR3 is TGCGCCAGCAGCTTGACAGTATCCTACGAGCAGTACTTC. This sequence encodes CASSLTVSYEQYF.